A single sample gave rise to the 21 T cell receptor beta chains below, sequenced in a study of cytomegalovirus exposure and HLA in healthy donors. PCR was performed using 60 Vbeta and 13 Jbeta primers. Libraries were prepared by immunoSEQ multiplex PCR; TCRdb keeps only in-frame clonotypes and omits some of them. The sample yields 160,000 or so clones, roughly 80% seen once. The sequencing sample was made of PBMCs. Receptor source: a man aged 50-60 years in good health and CMV-seropositive.

The gene calls are TRBV7-2 and TRBJ1-2; D might be TRBD1 (6 bases). Trimming cost V 3 bases and J 4 bases, with 18 bases left between them. This CDR3 region has 16 residues. In germline, CDR1 is SGHTA, CDR2 FQGNSA. The CDR3 DNA follows: TGTGCCAGCAGCTTGGATACAGGGTTTAGCTCCTATGGCTACACCTTC. This sequence encodes CASSLDTGFSSYGYTF.

With regard to this clone: The DNA is left out, because the CDR3 cannot be placed on it with certainty; the CDR3 is given as TCRdb lists it. The J gene is TRBJ2-1, the V gene TRBV5-6; the DNA was not compared with TRBD1, the D call given in the table. The germline gives CDR1 SGHDT, CDR2 YYEEEE. The CDR3 comprises 16 residues, both ends counted. The CDR3 here is CASSFSGQGGYNEQFF.

The chain is built from TRBV18 and TRBJ2-7; 10 bases are a match to TRBD1. Germline assignment: CDR1 KGHSH and CDR2 LQKENI. The CDR3 has 16 amino acids. With 0 bases clipped from V and 4 bases from J, the junction kept 6 bases outside the gene matches. The CDR3: CASSPPGDRGRYEQYF. The CDR3 DNA follows: TGTGCCAGCTCACCACCTGGCGACAGGGGGCGGTACGAGCAGTACTTC.

This sequence joins TRBV2 and TRBJ2-7; D remains unclear. This CDR3 spans 13 amino acids. The V end was cut by 7 bases, the J end by 0 bases, with 10 bases between. Germline V gene sequence: CDR1 SNHLY, CDR2 FYNNEI. CDR3 DNA sequence: TGTGCCAGCACGGCAGCGAGCTCCTACGAGCAGTACTTC. Translating gives CASTAASSYEQYF.

The V gene is TRBV7-3, the J gene TRBJ2-7, with 12 positions matching TRBD1. The CDR3 extends over 14 amino acids. V lost 4 bases and J lost 7; bases outside the gene matches: 5. Germline V gene lookup returns CDR1 SGHTA and CDR2 FQGTGA. The CDR3 DNA is TGTGCCAGCAGCTCGGGACAGGGGGCAGAAGAGCAGTACTTC. Translation gives CASSSGQGAEEQYF.

The chain has TRBV7-9 and TRBJ2-7; TRBD2 matches 8 bases. V lost 5 bases to trimming and J lost 4 bases; unmatched junction nucleotides: 4. The CDR3 extends over 13 amino acids. Germline assignment: CDR1 SEHNR and CDR2 FQNEAQ (reference sequence). In DNA, the CDR3 is TGTGCCAGCAGCCCGACTAGCGAGTACGAGCAGTACTTC. It is translated as CASSPTSEYEQYF.

Written as DNA, the CDR3 is TGTGCCAGCAGCCGAAGCACAGGGGGCTTTGTCAGTACTGAAGCTTTCTTT. It specifies CASSRSTGGFVSTEAFF. The chain employs TRBV7-2 and TRBJ1-1; 9 positions match TRBD1. Trimming cost V 5 bases and J 5 bases; bases outside gene matches: 15. The CDR3 has 17 residues. The germline V gene encodes CDR1 SGHTA and CDR2 FQGNSA.

The chain recombines TRBV13 with TRBJ2-5; 8 positions match TRBD1. CDR3 length: 14 amino acids. Germline V CDR1 and CDR2: PRHDT, FYEKMQ (reference sequence). Trimming took 6 bases from V and 4 from J; bases not matched to a gene: 7. As DNA, the CDR3 is TGTGCCAGCAGTTCTACAGGGGGTGGAGAGACCCAGTACTTC. Translation gives CASSSTGGGETQYF.

The chain uses TRBV5-6 and TRBJ2-5, with 10 bases lining up with TRBD1. The length of the CDR3 is 14 residues. CDR1 and CDR2 (germline): SGHDT, YYEEEE. V gave up 6 bases and J gave up 7 bases; unmatched junction bases: 9. CDR3 DNA: TGTGCCAGCACATTGGCCGGGACAGGGGCGACCCAGTACTTC. Amino acids: CASTLAGTGATQYF.

V is TRBV6-1 and J is TRBJ2-1; 10 bases match TRBD1. There are 15 residues in the CDR3. The germline gives CDR1 MNHNS, CDR2 SASEGT. The V gene end was trimmed by 5 bases and the J gene end by 6 bases; junction bases not matched to a gene: 7. Here the CDR3 DNA reads TGTGCCAGCAGTCCCCGACAGGGGGCAGGCAATGAGCAGTTCTTC. Translated: CASSPRQGAGNEQFF.

This clone was recorded only once. The chain combines TRBV5-4 with TRBJ1-2; 7 bases are shared with TRBD1. Germline lookup yields CDR1 SGHNT and CDR2 YYREEE (reference sequence). V shed 2 bases, J shed 4 bases, and the junction held 8 bases outside the gene matches. The CDR3 extends over 15 amino acids. The CDR3 DNA reads TGTGCCAGCAGCTTTGGACAGGAAGGCTCCTATGGCTACACCTTC. Protein product: CASSFGQEGSYGYTF.

The chain uses TRBV19 and TRBJ1-2, with 7 bases that match TRBD1. The CDR3 extends over 13 amino acids. Germline V gene data show CDR1 as LNHDA and CDR2 as SQIVND (reference sequence). After removal of 8 bases from V and 3 bases from J, the junction contained 6 bases not matched to a gene. The CDR3 protein is CASHRGEDYGYTF. CDR3 nucleotides: TGTGCCAGTCACAGGGGCGAAGACTATGGCTACACCTTC. The full variable domain, its missing parts supplied by reference TRBV19 and TRBJ1-2, is DGGITQSPKYLFRKEGQNVTLSCEQNLNHDAMYWYRQDPGQGLRLIYYSQIVNDFQKGDIAEGYSVSREKKESFPLTVTSAQKNPTAFYLCASHRGEDYGYTFGSGTRLTVV.

The V and J genes are TRBV13 and TRBJ1-3; D possibly corresponds to TRBD1 (5 bases). V gave up 4 bases and J gave up 1 base, with 8 bases separating them. The CDR3 consists of 14 residues. Germline CDR1 is PRHDT and CDR2 is FYEKMQ (reference sequence). Written as DNA, the CDR3 is TGTGCCAGCAGCTGGAAGGGGTCTGGAAACACCATATATTTT. Protein: CASSWKGSGNTIYF.

The chain combines TRBV5-1 with TRBJ1-2; D remains ambiguous. Germline CDR1 SGHRS, CDR2 YFSETQ. This CDR3 has 12 residues. Trimming took off 0 bases at V and 8 bases at J, with 8 bases between the two ends. The CDR3 is CASSLGASGYTF. The CDR3 region has the DNA TGCGCCAGCAGCTTGGGGGCTTCGGGCTACACCTTC. Together with reference TRBV5-1 and TRBJ1-2, the CDR3 gives the full variable domain: KAGVTQTPRYLIKTRGQQVTLSCSPISGHRSVSWYQQTPGQGLQFLFEYFSETQRNKGNFPGRFSGRQFSNSRSEMNVSTLELGDSALYLCASSLGASGYTFGSGTRLTVV.

The chain recombines TRBV30 with TRBJ2-7, with 10 bases matching TRBD1. The length of the CDR3 is 14 residues. Germline V gene data show CDR1 as GTSNPN and CDR2 as SVGIG (reference sequence). The junction had 5 bases not matched to a gene; V was cut back by 2 bases and J by 4 bases. CDR3 nucleotides: TGTGCCTGGAGTAAACCGGGACAGGGGTACGAGCAGTACTTC. Its protein is CAWSKPGQGYEQYF.

This chain joins TRBV5-1 and TRBJ2-3; 8 positions match TRBD1. Germline CDR1 reads SGHRS; CDR2 reads YFSETQ. The V segment lost 0 bases and the J segment 2 bases; nucleotides outside the gene matches: 2. This CDR3 spans 15 amino acids. The CDR3 DNA follows: TGCGCCAGCAGCTTGGGGACAGGGCACACAGATACGCAGTATTTT. Protein: CASSLGTGHTDTQYF. The whole variable domain, remainder taken from reference TRBV5-1 and TRBJ2-3, is KAGVTQTPRYLIKTRGQQVTLSCSPISGHRSVSWYQQTPGQGLQFLFEYFSETQRNKGNFPGRFSGRQFSNSRSEMNVSTLELGDSALYLCASSLGTGHTDTQYFGPGTRLTVL.

This clone turned up a few times. The genes are TRBV4-2 and TRBJ2-3, with 8 bases fitting TRBD2. The CDR3 extends over 14 amino acids. Germline V gene data show CDR1 as LGHNA and CDR2 as YNFKEQ. The trim removed 6 bases at V and 6 bases at J, leaving 8 bases unmatched. CDR3 sequence reads: CASSPGLASDTQYF. CDR3 in DNA: TGTGCCAGCAGTCCCGGACTAGCCTCCGATACGCAGTATTTT.

The chain recombines TRBV5-1 with TRBJ1-1; no firm D call. Germline CDR1 is SGHRS and CDR2 is YFSETQ. This CDR3 has 13 amino acids. The V end was cut by 8 bases, the J end by 2 bases, with 13 bases between. The CDR3 reads CASALGDNTEAFF. The CDR3 DNA sequence: TGCGCCAGTGCCCTCGGGGATAACACTGAAGCTTTCTTT.

The chain recombines TRBV6-5 with TRBJ2-7, with D possibly TRBD2 on 6 matching bases. The V end lost 4 bases, the J end lost 4 bases, and 8 bases lay between the germline ends. Germline CDR1 and CDR2: MNHEY and SVGAGI. The CDR3 extends over 12 amino acids. CDR3 residues: CASSFGGYEQYF. For the CDR3, the DNA is TGTGCCAGCAGTTTCGGAGGGTACGAGCAGTACTTC.

This sequence joins TRBV27 and TRBJ1-2; 7 bases line up with TRBD1. There are 13 residues in the CDR3. The germline V gene has CDR1 MNHEY and CDR2 SMNVEV (reference sequence). Trimming took 3 bases from V and 4 from J; bases not matched to a gene: 2. The DNA of the CDR3 is TGTGCCAGCAGTTTCACAGGGGTCTATGGCTACACCTTC. It codes for CASSFTGVYGYTF.

The chain combines TRBV9 with TRBJ2-2; D uncertain. V was pared by 0 bases and J by 3 bases, with 6 bases between. CDR1 SGDLS and CDR2 YYNGEE come from the germline V gene. The CDR3 has 14 residues. For the CDR3, the DNA is TGTGCCAGCAGCGTAGGTTTAGACACCGGGGAGCTGTTTTTT. Translating it yields CASSVGLDTGELFF. Supplemented by reference TRBV9 and TRBJ2-2, the full variable domain reads DSGVTQTPKHLITATGQRVTLRCSPRSGDLSVYWYQQSLDQGLQFLIQYYNGEERAKGNILERFSAQQFPDLHSELNLSSLELGDSALYFCASSVGLDTGELFFGEGSRLTVL.